A selection of T cell receptor beta chains follows, all from one sample in a study of blood T cells in healthy people across ages. Via MiXCR, TCRdb re-called the 5' RACE reads, giving one row per CDR3 protein. The sample contains fewer than 700,000 distinct CDR3 sequences, 40% to 45% of which appear only once. Material for sequencing was blood. These receptors were collected from a man older than 75 in good health. Both conserved end residues are part of each CDR3. The D gene is left open where the match is weak. Clone sizes are given selectively: once, few, many, or a class where the clone is expanded.

CDR3 protein: CASSLVRTGEGTDTQYF; CDR3 DNA: TGTGCCAGCAGCTTAGTTCGGACTGGGGAGGGCACAGATACGCAGTATTTT; clone size: few; V gene: TRBV7-2; J gene: TRBJ2-3; D gene: .
CDR3 protein: CASSSRGGENVQYF; CDR3 DNA: TGTGCCAGCTCATCCCGAGGTGGGGAAAACGTTCAGTACTTC; clone size: .; V gene: TRBV18; J gene: TRBJ2-4; D gene: .
CDR3 protein: CASSLNPGFLSGANVLTF; CDR3 DNA: TGTGCCAGCAGCTTAAATCCGGGGTTCCTCTCTGGGGCCAACGTCCTGACTTTC; clone size: .; V gene: TRBV7-9; J gene: TRBJ2-6; D gene: .
CDR3 protein: CASSPTSTYEQYF; CDR3 DNA: TGTGCCAGCTCACCAACATCTACCTACGAGCAGTACTTC; clone size: few; V gene: TRBV18; J gene: TRBJ2-7; D gene: .
CDR3 protein: CASRRDRGNTEAFF; CDR3 DNA: TGTGCCAGCAGACGGGACAGGGGCAACACTGAAGCTTTCTTT; clone size: .; V gene: TRBV6-1; J gene: TRBJ1-1; D gene: TRBD1
CDR3 protein: CASGRDRAYGYTF; CDR3 DNA: TGCGCCAGCGGCCGGGACAGGGCCTATGGCTACACCTTC; clone size: .; V gene: TRBV5-1; J gene: TRBJ1-2; D gene: TRBD1
CDR3 protein: CASTLGQARQEAQYF; CDR3 DNA: TGTGCCAGCACACTTGGACAGGCCCGCCAAGAGGCCCAGTACTTC; clone size: .; V gene: TRBV2; J gene: TRBJ2-7; D gene: TRBD1
CDR3 protein: CASNRQGHYGYTF; CDR3 DNA: TGTGCCAGCAATCGACAGGGACACTATGGCTACACCTTC; clone size: .; V gene: TRBV2; J gene: TRBJ1-2; D gene: TRBD1
CDR3 protein: CASSRFWRGDNEQFF; CDR3 DNA: TGTGCCAGCAGCCGTTTTTGGCGGGGGGACAATGAGCAGTTCTTC; clone size: .; V gene: TRBV16; J gene: TRBJ2-1; D gene: TRBD2
CDR3 protein: CASSRDRGVDEQYF; CDR3 DNA: TGTGCCAGCAGCCGGGACAGGGGAGTCGATGAGCAGTACTTC; clone size: .; V gene: TRBV7-8; J gene: TRBJ2-7; D gene: TRBD1
CDR3 protein: CASSQGLAGGSAAYEQYF; CDR3 DNA: TGCGCCAGCAGCCAAGGACTAGCGGGGGGATCGGCTGCCTACGAGCAGTACTTC; clone size: .; V gene: TRBV4-3; J gene: TRBJ2-7; D gene: TRBD2
CDR3 protein: CASSQDLASSVYEQFF; CDR3 DNA: TGTGCCAGCAGCCAAGACCTAGCTTCGAGTGTCTATGAGCAGTTCTTC; clone size: few; V gene: TRBV3-1; J gene: TRBJ2-1; D gene: .
CDR3 protein: CASSLVGPYEQYF; CDR3 DNA: TGTGCCAGCAGCTTAGTAGGCCCCTACGAGCAGTACTTC; clone size: .; V gene: TRBV7-2; J gene: TRBJ2-7; D gene: .